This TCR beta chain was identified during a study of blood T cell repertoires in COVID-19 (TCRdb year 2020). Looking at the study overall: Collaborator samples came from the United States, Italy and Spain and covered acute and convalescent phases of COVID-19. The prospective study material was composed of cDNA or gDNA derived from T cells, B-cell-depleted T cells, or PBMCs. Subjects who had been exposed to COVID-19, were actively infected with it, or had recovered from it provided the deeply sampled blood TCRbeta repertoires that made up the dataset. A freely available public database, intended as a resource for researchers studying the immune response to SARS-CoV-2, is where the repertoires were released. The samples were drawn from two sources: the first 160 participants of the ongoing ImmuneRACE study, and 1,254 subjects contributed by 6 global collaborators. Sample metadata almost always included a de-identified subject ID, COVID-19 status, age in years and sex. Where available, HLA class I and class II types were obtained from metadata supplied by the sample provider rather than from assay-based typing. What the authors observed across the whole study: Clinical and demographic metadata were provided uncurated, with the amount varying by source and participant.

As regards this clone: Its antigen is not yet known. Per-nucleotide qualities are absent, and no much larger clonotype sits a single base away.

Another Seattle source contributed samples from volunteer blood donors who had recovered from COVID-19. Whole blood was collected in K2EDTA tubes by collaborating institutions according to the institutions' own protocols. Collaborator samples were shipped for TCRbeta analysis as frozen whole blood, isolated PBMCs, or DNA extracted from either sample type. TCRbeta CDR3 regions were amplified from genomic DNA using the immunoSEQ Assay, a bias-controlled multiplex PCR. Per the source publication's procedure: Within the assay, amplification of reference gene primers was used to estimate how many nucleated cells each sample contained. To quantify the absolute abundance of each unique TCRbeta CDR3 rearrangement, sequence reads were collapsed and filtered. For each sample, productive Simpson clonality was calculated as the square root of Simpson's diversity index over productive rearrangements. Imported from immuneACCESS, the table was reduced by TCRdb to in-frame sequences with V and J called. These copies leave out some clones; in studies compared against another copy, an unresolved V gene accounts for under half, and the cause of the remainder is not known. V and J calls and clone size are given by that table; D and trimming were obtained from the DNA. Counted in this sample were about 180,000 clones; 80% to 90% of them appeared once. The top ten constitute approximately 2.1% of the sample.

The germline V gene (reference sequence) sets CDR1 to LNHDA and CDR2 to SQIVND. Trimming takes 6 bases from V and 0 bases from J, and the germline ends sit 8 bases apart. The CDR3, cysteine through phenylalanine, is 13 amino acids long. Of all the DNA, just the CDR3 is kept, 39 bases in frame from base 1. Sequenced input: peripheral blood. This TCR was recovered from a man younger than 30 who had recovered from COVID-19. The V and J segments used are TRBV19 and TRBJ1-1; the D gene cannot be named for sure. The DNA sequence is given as TGTGCCAGTAGCGCAGGCGTGAACACTGAAGCTTTCTTT. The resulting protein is CASSAGVNTEAFF.